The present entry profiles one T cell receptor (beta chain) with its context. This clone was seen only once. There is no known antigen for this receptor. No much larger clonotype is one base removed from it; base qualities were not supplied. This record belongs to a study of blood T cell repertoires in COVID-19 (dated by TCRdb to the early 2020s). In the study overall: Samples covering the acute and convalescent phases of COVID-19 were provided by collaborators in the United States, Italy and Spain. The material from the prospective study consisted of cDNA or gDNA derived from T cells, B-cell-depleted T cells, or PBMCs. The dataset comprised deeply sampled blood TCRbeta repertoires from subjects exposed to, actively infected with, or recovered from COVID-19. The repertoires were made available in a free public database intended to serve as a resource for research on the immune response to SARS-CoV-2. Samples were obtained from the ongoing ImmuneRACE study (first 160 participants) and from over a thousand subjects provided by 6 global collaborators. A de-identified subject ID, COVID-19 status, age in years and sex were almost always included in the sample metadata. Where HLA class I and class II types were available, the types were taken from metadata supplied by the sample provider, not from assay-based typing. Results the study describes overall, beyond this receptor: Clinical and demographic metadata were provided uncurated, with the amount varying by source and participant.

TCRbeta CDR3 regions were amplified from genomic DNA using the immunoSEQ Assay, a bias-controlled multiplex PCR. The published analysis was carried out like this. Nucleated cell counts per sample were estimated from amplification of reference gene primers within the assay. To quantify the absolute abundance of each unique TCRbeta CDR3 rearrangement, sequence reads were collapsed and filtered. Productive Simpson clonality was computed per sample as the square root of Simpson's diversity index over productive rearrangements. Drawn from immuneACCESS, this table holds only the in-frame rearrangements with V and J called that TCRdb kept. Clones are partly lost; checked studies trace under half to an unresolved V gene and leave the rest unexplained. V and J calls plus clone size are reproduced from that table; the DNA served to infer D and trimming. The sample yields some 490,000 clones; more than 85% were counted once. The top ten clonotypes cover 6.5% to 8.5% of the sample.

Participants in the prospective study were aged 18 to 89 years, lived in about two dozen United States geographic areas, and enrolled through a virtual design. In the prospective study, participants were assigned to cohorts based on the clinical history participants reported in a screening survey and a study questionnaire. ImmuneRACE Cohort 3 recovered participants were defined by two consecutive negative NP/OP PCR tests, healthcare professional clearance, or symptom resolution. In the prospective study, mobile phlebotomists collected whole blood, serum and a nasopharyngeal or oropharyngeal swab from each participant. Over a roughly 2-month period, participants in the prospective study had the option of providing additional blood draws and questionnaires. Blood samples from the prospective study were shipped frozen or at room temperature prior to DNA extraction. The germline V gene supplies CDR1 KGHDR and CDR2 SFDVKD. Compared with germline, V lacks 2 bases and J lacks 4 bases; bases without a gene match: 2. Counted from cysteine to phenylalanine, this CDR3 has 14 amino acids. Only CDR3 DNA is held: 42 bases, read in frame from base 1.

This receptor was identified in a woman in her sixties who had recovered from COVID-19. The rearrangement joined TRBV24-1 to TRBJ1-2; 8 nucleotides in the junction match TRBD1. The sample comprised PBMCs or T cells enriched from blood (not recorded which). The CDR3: CATSDWTGSYGYTF. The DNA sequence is TGTGCCACCAGTGATTGGACAGGGAGCTATGGCTACACCTTC.